This is a list of T cell receptor beta chains from one sample in a study of neurological immune-mediated disorders. MiXCR was run by TCRdb on the 5' RACE reads, yielding one entry per CDR3 protein. The sample carries 50,000 to 70,000 distinct CDR3 sequences, roughly 4.5% recorded once. The sequenced sample consisted of PBMCs. These receptors were collected from a man aged 25 to 40 with multiple sclerosis. Both conserved end residues are part of each CDR3. Fields, in order: D gene, J gene, clone size, V gene, CDR3 protein, CDR3 DNA. The D gene is left open where the match is weak. Clone size is stated in some rows and not others, as once, few, many or a class when expanded.

>.|TRBJ1-2|many|TRBV5-5
CASSLEGVNYGYTF
TGTGCCAGCAGCTTGGAGGGGGTTAACTATGGCTACACCTTC
>.|TRBJ1-5|.|TRBV12-3/TRBV12-4
CANSFGGAAQHF
TGTGCCAACAGTTTTGGGGGGGCAGCCCAGCATTTT
>.|TRBJ1-1|many|TRBV7-3
CASSSPGTGEAFF
TGTGCCAGCAGCTCACCGGGCACAGGAGAAGCTTTCTTT
>.|TRBJ1-6|many|TRBV12-3/TRBV12-4
CASRRLVLTDSPLHF
TGTGCCAGCAGGCGACTTGTCCTAACCGATTCACCCCTCCACTTT
>TRBD1|TRBJ1-1|many|TRBV12-3/TRBV12-4
CASRSQGAAEAFF
TGTGCCAGCAGGTCACAGGGGGCGGCTGAAGCTTTCTTT
>.|TRBJ1-2|many|TRBV20-1
CSARPRVTSDGYTF
TGCAGTGCTAGGCCCAGGGTGACTAGCGATGGCTACACCTTC
>.|TRBJ1-2|many|TRBV9
CASSATGTPGSTF
TGTGCCAGCAGCGCTACCGGGACGCCGGGTAGCACCTTC
>.|TRBJ1-1|many|TRBV29-1
CSVAGDLNTEAFF
TGCAGCGTCGCCGGAGATTTGAACACTGAAGCTTTCTTT
>.|TRBJ2-3|.|TRBV7-9
CASSLRQVAADTQYF
TGTGCCAGCAGCTTAAGGCAGGTCGCGGCAGATACGCAGTATTTT
>.|TRBJ1-1|many|TRBV7-9
CASSLAEGTEAFF
TGTGCCAGCAGCTTAGCGGAAGGGACTGAAGCTTTCTTT
>TRBD1|TRBJ2-7|.|TRBV3-1
CASSHQDRAGEQYF
TGTGCCAGCAGCCATCAGGACAGGGCAGGGGAGCAGTACTTC
>TRBD1|TRBJ2-5|.|TRBV9
CASSAWTGEETQYF
TGTGCCAGCAGCGCCTGGACAGGGGAAGAGACCCAGTACTTC
>.|TRBJ1-1|many|TRBV3-1
CASSQRSTTFF
TGTGCCAGCAGCCAGCGGTCGACGACTTTCTTT
>.|TRBJ2-2|few|TRBV7-6
CASSLRSQGYGELFF
TGTGCCAGCAGCTTAAGATCCCAAGGTTACGGGGAGCTGTTTTTT
>.|TRBJ1-1|few|TRBV3-1
CASSQDGWEWGAFF
TGTGCCAGCAGCCAAGATGGTTGGGAATGGGGAGCTTTCTTT
>.|TRBJ1-1|many|TRBV24-1
CATSDRTLSEAFF
TGTGCCACCAGTGATCGGACGTTGTCGGAAGCTTTCTTT
>.|TRBJ1-1|many|TRBV10-3
CAISESEHVRAANTEAFF
TGTGCCATCAGTGAGTCGGAGCACGTCAGGGCGGCGAACACTGAAGCTTTCTTT
>.|TRBJ1-5|many|TRBV10-3
CAISESKGAQPQHF
TGTGCCATCAGTGAGTCGAAAGGGGCTCAGCCCCAGCATTTT
>.|TRBJ2-1|many|TRBV12-3/TRBV12-4
CASRSPNRHEQFF
TGTGCCAGCAGATCCCCAAACAGGCATGAGCAGTTCTTC
>TRBD1|TRBJ1-2|many|TRBV7-9
CAIGQAYGYTF
TGTGCCATTGGACAGGCCTATGGCTACACCTTC
>.|TRBJ1-1|many|TRBV20-1
CSADEGGSGTEAFF
TGCAGTGCCGATGAGGGGGGAAGTGGCACTGAAGCTTTCTTT
>.|TRBJ2-2|few|TRBV5-1
CASSPQGSNTGELFF
TGCGCCAGCAGCCCGCAGGGGTCGAACACCGGGGAGCTGTTTTTT
>.|TRBJ1-2|many|TRBV5-1
CASSWTVGGDYGYTF
TGCGCCAGCAGCTGGACTGTGGGGGGAGACTATGGCTACACCTTC
>TRBD2|TRBJ2-5|many|TRBV20-1
CSALLGGEETQYF
TGCAGTGCTCTCCTCGGGGGGGAAGAGACCCAGTACTTC
>.|TRBJ1-2|.|TRBV5-1
CASKSTGGVDYGYTF
TGCGCCAGTAAATCGACAGGAGGGGTCGACTATGGCTACACCTTC
>TRBD1|TRBJ1-1|.|TRBV18
CASSPKDRGNEAFF
TGTGCCAGCTCACCTAAGGACAGGGGAAATGAAGCTTTCTTT
>.|TRBJ1-4|.|TRBV29-1
CSALGAAEKLFF
TGCAGCGCCCTTGGAGCAGCTGAAAAACTGTTTTTT
>TRBD1|TRBJ1-5|many|TRBV10-2
CASSPRTGGEPQHF
TGCGCCAGCAGTCCTCGGACAGGAGGGGAGCCCCAGCATTTT
>.|TRBJ1-5|.|TRBV20-1
CSAVPGAGNQPQHF
TGCAGTGCGGTTCCCGGGGCAGGCAATCAGCCCCAGCATTTT
>TRBD1|TRBJ2-4|many|TRBV5-1
CASSPDRENIQYF
TGCGCCAGCAGCCCGGACAGGGAAAACATTCAGTACTTC
>.|TRBJ2-2|many|TRBV6-5
CASRAGAGAGELFF
TGTGCCAGCCGAGCAGGGGCAGGGGCCGGGGAGCTGTTTTTT
>.|TRBJ1-5|many|TRBV5-1
CASSPTHGNQPQHF
TGCGCCAGCAGCCCAACACACGGGAATCAGCCCCAGCATTTT
>.|TRBJ2-3|few|TRBV20-1
CSARPLDSVSTDTQYF
TGCAGTGCTAGACCCTTAGATTCGGTTAGCACAGATACGCAGTATTTT